The 21 T cell receptor beta chains below all came from one sample that was sequenced in a study of blood T cell repertoires in COVID-19. Only in-frame clones appear in the TCRdb table, and some are missing; sequencing was by immunoSEQ multiplex PCR. The sample carries approximately 190,000 clones, about 80% recorded once. Material: PBMCs or T cells enriched from blood (not recorded which). The receptors were gathered from a man aged 40-55 years who had recovered from COVID-19.

The V gene is TRBV25-1, the J gene TRBJ1-2; a possible D gene is TRBD1 (6 bases). V lost 3 bases to trimming and J lost 4 bases, with 15 bases between them. This CDR3 is 15 amino acids long. Germline V gene lookup returns CDR1 MGHDK and CDR2 SYGVNS. The CDR3 bases are TGTGCCAGCAGTGATGGTGGGGGGGCTCCCTATGGCTACACCTTC. This sequence encodes CASSDGGGAPYGYTF.

The rearrangement uses TRBV25-1 and TRBJ2-5; 7 bases match TRBD2. The CDR3 spans 13 residues. After removal of 6 bases from V and 5 bases from J, the junction contained 6 bases not matched to a gene. Looked up from germline, CDR1 is MGHDK and CDR2 is SYGVNS. CDR3 DNA: TGTGCCAGCAGGGGGGAGGGGTGGGAGACCCAGTACTTC. It translates to CASRGEGWETQYF.

This chain joins TRBV19 and TRBJ1-5, with TRBD1 matching 7 bases. Germline V CDR1 and CDR2: LNHDA, SQIVND (reference sequence). Trimming removed 5 bases from V and 3 bases from J; junction bases left unmatched: 13. This CDR3 has 17 amino acids. Here the CDR3 reads CASSSRRQGGPNQPQHF. Written as DNA, the CDR3 is TGTGCCAGTAGTTCAAGGAGACAGGGCGGCCCCAATCAGCCCCAGCATTTT.

The chain recombines TRBV7-2 with TRBJ1-3; 8 bases agree with TRBD1. This CDR3 contains 16 residues. Germline V gives CDR1 SGHTA, CDR2 FQGNSA. With 0 bases clipped from V and 3 bases from J, the junction kept 4 bases outside the gene matches. DNA of the CDR3: TGTGCCAGCAGCTTAGCGCAGGGGGCAGTTGGAAACACCATATATTTT. This sequence encodes CASSLAQGAVGNTIYF.

This clone was picked up a small number of times. The chain links TRBV28 to TRBJ1-2; TRBD1 matches at 9 bases. The ends lost 6 bases at V and 8 bases at J; junction bases unmatched: 19. The CDR3 extends over 17 amino acids. The germline V gene has CDR1 MDHEN and CDR2 SYDVKM. This chain's CDR3 is CASSLGVGTGLFRGYTF. Here the CDR3 DNA reads TGTGCCAGCAGCCTGGGGGTCGGGACAGGGCTGTTTAGGGGCTACACCTTC.

The chain links TRBV5-4 to TRBJ1-1; 9 nucleotides match TRBD1. Germline V gene lookup returns CDR1 SGHNT and CDR2 YYREEE (reference sequence). The CDR3 extends over 14 amino acids. The V segment lost 0 bases and the J segment 11 bases; nucleotides outside the gene matches: 8. The CDR3 is CASSLDRGPRSAFF. CDR3 bases: TGTGCCAGCAGCTTGGACAGGGGGCCACGCTCGGCTTTCTTT. The full variable domain, in which reference TRBV5-4 and TRBJ1-1 provide the parts outside the CDR3, is ETGVTQSPTHLIKTRGQQVTLRCSSQSGHNTVSWYQQALGQGPQFIFQYYREEENGRGNFPPRFSGLQFPNYSSELNVNALELDDSALYLCASSLDRGPRSAFFGQGTRLTVV.

V usage is TRBV9 and J usage is TRBJ1-1; the D is unclear. Deletions cut 3 bases from V and 4 bases from J, with 25 bases between. Germline-derived CDR1 and CDR2 are SGDLS and YYNGEE. This CDR3 spans 18 amino acids. The CDR3, as DNA: TGTGCCAGCAGCGAGCAGCGGACTAACTATGGTCGGAGCACTGAAGCTTTCTTT. It specifies CASSEQRTNYGRSTEAFF.

The V and J genes are TRBV7-3 and TRBJ2-2; 8 bases map to TRBD2. CDR1 is SGHTA, CDR2 FQGTGA, per germline. The J segment lost 4 bases and the V segment lost 6 bases, leaving 7 bases of the junction unmatched. The CDR3 length is 15 residues. The CDR3 nucleotides are TGTGCCAGCAGTTTGGCTAGCGGGCCCACCGGGGAGCTGTTTTTT. It yields the protein CASSLASGPTGELFF.

For this clone: The sample carries other DNA sequences with the same CDR3. The chain is built from TRBV7-9 and TRBJ1-2; TRBD1 matches at 8 bases. The V segment lost 4 bases and the J segment 4 bases; nucleotides outside the gene matches: 8. CDR1 is SEHNR and CDR2 is FQNEAQ in the germline V gene (reference sequence). The CDR3 is made up of 15 amino acids. The CDR3 loop is CASSSGQGSVYGYTF. As DNA, the CDR3 is TGTGCCAGCAGCTCCGGACAGGGTTCTGTCTATGGCTACACCTTC. Looking up the rest from reference TRBV7-9 and TRBJ1-2 gives the full variable domain: DTGVSQNPRHKITKRGQNVTFRCDPISEHNRLYWYRQTLGQGPEFLTYFQNEAQLEKSRLLSDRFSAERPKGSFSTLEIQRTEQGDSAMYLCASSSGQGSVYGYTFGSGTRLTVV.

This clone is a singleton in its sample. The V and J genes are TRBV7-9 and TRBJ2-7; D gene unclear. Trimming took 2 bases from V and 5 from J, leaving 10 bases between them. The V gene's germline CDR1 is SEHNR and CDR2 FQNEAQ (reference sequence). This CDR3 is 13 amino acids long. This CDR3 reads CASSLTALNEQYF. DNA of the CDR3: TGTGCCAGCAGCTTAACAGCTCTCAACGAGCAGTACTTC.

The chain uses TRBV11-1 and TRBJ1-6, with 7 bases aligning to TRBD1. The CDR3 is 15 residues long. Germline assignment: CDR1 SGHAT and CDR2 FQDESV (reference sequence). J lost 7 bases, V lost 5 bases, and 8 bases had no gene match. The CDR3 loop reads CASSGDRVGNSPLHF. As DNA, the CDR3 is TGTGCCAGCAGCGGGGACAGAGTGGGCAATTCACCCCTCCACTTT.

This clone is a singleton in its sample. The rearrangement uses TRBV7-2 and TRBJ1-1; D call uncertain. V gave up 1 base and J gave up 4 bases, with 7 bases separating them. Germline V CDR1 and CDR2: SGHTA, FQGNSA. The CDR3 is 13 residues long. The CDR3 here is CASSLDRSTEAFF. The CDR3 bases are TGTGCCAGCAGCTTAGACCGCAGCACTGAAGCTTTCTTT.

The gene calls are TRBV2 and TRBJ2-5, with D unresolved. The V end lost 4 bases, the J end lost 0 bases, and 9 bases lay between the germline ends. This CDR3 spans 14 amino acids. Germline CDR1 and CDR2: SNHLY and FYNNEI. In DNA, the CDR3 is TGTGCCAGCAGTGTTATCGGAGACCAAGAGACCCAGTACTTC. Encoded protein: CASSVIGDQETQYF.

The gene calls are TRBV4-3 and TRBJ1-1; D is undetermined. This CDR3 has 15 residues. V was clipped by 0 bases and J by 4 bases, with 12 bases between them. Germline CDR1 reads LGHNA; CDR2 reads YSLEER. The CDR3 spells CASSQDRTPGTEAFF. The CDR3 DNA follows: TGCGCCAGCAGCCAAGACAGGACTCCAGGCACTGAAGCTTTCTTT.

The CDR3 sequence: CASSLSDRTTEAFF. CDR3 coding DNA: TGTGCCAGCAGCTTATCCGACAGGACCACTGAAGCTTTCTTT. This chain uses TRBV7-6 with TRBJ1-1; D is perhaps TRBD1 (6 bases). Germline CDR1 SGHVS, CDR2 FNYEAQ. CDR3 size: 14 residues. The V end lost 2 bases, the J end lost 4 bases, and 11 bases lay between the germline ends. The full variable domain, rest sourced from reference TRBV7-6 and TRBJ1-1, is GAGVSQSPRYKVTKRGQDVALRCDPISGHVSLYWYRQALGQGPEFLTYFNYEAQQDKSGLPNDRFSAERPEGSISTLTIQRTEQRDSAMYRCASSLSDRTTEAFFGQGTRLTVV.

The gene calls are TRBV2 and TRBJ2-2, with D perhaps matching TRBD1 (6 bases). This CDR3 has 14 amino acids. Trimming pared 5 bases from V and 9 bases from J, leaving 16 bases between. Per the germline V gene, CDR1 is SNHLY and CDR2 is FYNNEI. The DNA of the CDR3 is TGTGCCAGCAGTCCGACAGGTTCTGCTCGGGAGCTGTTTTTT. Its translation is CASSPTGSARELFF.

The chain combines TRBV14 with TRBJ1-6; a possible D gene is TRBD1 (5 bases). The V and J ends lost 5 bases and 9 bases respectively, with 23 bases between them. CDR1 and CDR2 (germline): SGHDN, FVKESK. This CDR3 spans 17 amino acids. CDR3 amino acids: CASSSDKNRRIRSPLHF. CDR3 nucleotides: TGTGCCAGCAGCTCGGACAAAAACAGGAGAATACGTTCACCCCTCCACTTT.

The chain couples TRBV4-1 to TRBJ1-4; D is undetermined. CDR3 length: 15 residues. Germline V gene lookup returns CDR1 MGHRA and CDR2 YSYEKL. V dropped 1 base and J dropped 4 bases, with 10 bases sitting between them. In DNA form, the CDR3 reads TGCGCCAGCAGCCAAGGGAACAGAGATAATGAAAAACTGTTTTTT. Its protein is CASSQGNRDNEKLFF.

This clone came up once. The rearrangement uses TRBV2 and TRBJ1-1; TRBD1 aligns across 8 bases. CDR1 is SNHLY and CDR2 is FYNNEI in the germline V gene. This CDR3 comprises 14 residues. V lost 6 bases, J lost 4 bases, and 7 bases stayed unmatched. CDR3 amino acids: CASRHRTGPTEAFF. CDR3 bases: TGTGCCAGCAGACACAGGACAGGGCCCACTGAAGCTTTCTTT.

The chain links TRBV29-1 to TRBJ1-1; 7 bases fit TRBD1. The CDR3 contains 15 residues. With V trimmed by 6 bases and J by 7 bases, 17 bases remained unmatched. CDR1 is SQVTM, CDR2 ANQGSEA, per germline. CDR3 residues: CSVTPVGRGAYEAFF. CDR3 nucleotide sequence: TGCAGCGTCACCCCTGTTGGCAGGGGGGCATATGAAGCTTTCTTT.

Note on this clone: The junction and the germline gene differ at one end; a read error may be behind it. The CDR3 DNA sequence: TGTGTCAGCAGCACTAGGACAGGGGGGAACTATGGCTACACCTTC. Amino acids: CVSSTRTGGNYGYTF. V and J are TRBV5-6 and TRBJ1-2, with TRBD1 identical over 10 bases. The germline V gene encodes CDR1 SGHDT and CDR2 YYEEEE. This CDR3 is 15 amino acids long.